The present T cell receptor beta chain was sequenced within a study of cytomegalovirus exposure and HLA in healthy donors. The study, taken as a whole, reports: Some TCR beta chains (over 150 of them) were listed as cytomegalovirus-associated. In vitro checks showed that three CMV-associated chains really do target CMV antigens.

A roughly 120-subject validation cohort, separate from the approximately 670-subject first cohort, supplied the donors. Remarks on this clone: Its antigen is currently unknown.

CDR1 and CDR2 from the germline V gene are MDHEN and SYDVKM. V was pared by 7 bases and J by 3 bases, with 7 bases of the junction left unmatched. This CDR3 region has 14 residues. Repertoires were generated with immunoSEQ multiplex PCR, while TCRdb's copy carries only in-frame clones and drops some. The data contain fewer than 300,000 clones, 88% of them seen just once; the ten biggest clones take up 0.92%. The material sequenced was PBMCs. The source is a woman younger than 35 in good health and CMV-seronegative. The chain recombines TRBV28 with TRBJ2-7, with 9 bases that match TRBD1. This chain's CDR3 is CASTRDRVVYEQYF. DNA of the CDR3: TGTGCCAGCACAAGGGACAGGGTAGTCTACGAGCAGTACTTC.